This T cell receptor beta chain was recorded in a study of tumor-infiltrating lymphocytes in primary liver carcinoma (dated by TCRdb to about 2017). Study-level background: Between late 2015 and March 2016, a few patients in China with histopathologically diagnosed primary liver carcinoma had surgical resection. High reproducibility was observed for the technical replicate repertoires, with mean shared-clone rates near 0.89 and correlation coefficients above 0.95. For each liver tumor, the study sampled five regions along with adjacent normal tissue and blood, and applied TCRbeta repertoire sequencing, expression microarrays and whole-exome sequencing. The five patients had tumors of stage T1-T3 N0M0, with maximum diameters ranging from 4.2 to 10 cm. A total of about 35 specimens from 5 patients, comprising some 25 tumor regions, 5 adjacent noncancerous liver tissues and 5 peripheral blood samples, were covered by TCRbeta repertoire sequencing. Roughly 3.5 to 7.5 million productive TCRbeta reads were obtained per sample, and no significant difference in read depth was found between tissue types. The five patients, three men and two women aged 30 to 69 years, had hepatocellular carcinoma (four) or combined HCC and intrahepatic cholangiocarcinoma (one).

With regard to this clonotype: Which antigen it targets is not known. The input lacks base qualities; no much larger clone sits a single base away.

Reading the germline V gene (reference sequence) gives CDR1 SEHNR and CDR2 FQNEAQ. The CDR3 runs 14 amino acids, cysteine and phenylalanine included. Only the CDR3 portion is preserved as DNA: 42 bases, with reading frame beginning at the first base. The germline ends are 7 bases apart after V is trimmed by 1 base and J by 0 bases. TRIzol reagent was used to extract blood RNA from unsorted whole blood, while the DNeasy Blood & Tissue kit provided the germline DNA. At the time of sampling, the patients were treatment-naive and had chronic HBV infection. Approximately 4 milliliters of peripheral blood were collected into K2EDTA tubes before surgery. A constant-region primer and ProtoScript II reverse transcriptase were used to reverse-transcribe TCRbeta-specific cDNA from about 0.55 ug total RNA. The TCRbeta libraries were prepared through three rounds of nested multiplex PCR following a slightly modified ARM-PCR procedure. Multiplex TRBV1-TRBV30 forward primers and a Cbeta reverse primer were used in the first two PCR rounds, each of which was run for approximately 9 cycles. Sample barcodes and Illumina adapters were added in a final 25-cycle PCR with Deep VentR polymerase. Before sequencing, amplicons between 200 and 500 bp were purified from gel using a QIAquick gel extraction kit. TCRbeta amplicons were sequenced on an Illumina HiSeq 2500 with 250-bp paired-end reads. Per the authors' processing: Quality trimming of reads was performed with Trimmomatic v0.33, and paired reads were merged with FLASH v1.2.11 so that full CDR3 sequences could be recovered. MiGEC v1.2.1b assigned V, D and J germline segments to the rearranged TCRbeta sequences. Clonotype statistics and Shannon-Wiener diversity indices were calculated with VDJtools v1.0.0. To reduce sampling bias, subsequent analyses other than the diversity analysis used only the 250 most abundant clonotypes in each sample. TCRdb reworked the public reads: Q25 trimming with fastp, MiXCR clone assembly, productive beta chains retained. Rows with a matching CDR3 protein are joined into one entry that keeps the most common DNA and genes. The authors' filters were not applied to this entry. The sample contains just over 300,000 distinct CDR3 sequences, approximately 54% of them found a single time. About 18% of the sample is taken by the ten largest.

Study-wide findings and limitations: Because the samples were bulk and unsorted, CD4+ and CD8+ T cell repertoires could not be compared. With just four to six patients in the study, the authors point out that the findings should be validated in a larger study. The top 250 clones made up a significantly larger repertoire fraction in tumors than in blood (p = 0.039). Repertoire overlap was found to be higher between tumor regions (mean about 36%) than between tumor-adjacent (roughly 17%) or tumor-blood (about 14%) pairs, consistent with antigen-driven expansion. Because sequencing covered only the TCR beta chain and unpaired alpha chains were not captured, true repertoire diversity is likely underestimated.

The rearrangement joined TRBV7-9 to TRBJ2-7; the D gene lacks a confident call. The sequencing sample was made of peripheral blood. The receptor was isolated from a woman between 25 and 40 years old with primary liver carcinoma and hepatitis B virus infection. Read as DNA, the sequence is TGTGCCAGCAGCTTAGTGGGCAGCTCCTACGAGCAGTACTTC. This gives the protein CASSLVGSSYEQYF.